This T cell receptor (beta chain) was documented in a study of T-cell memory formation after mild COVID-19. The sample holds a few counts of this clonotype. TCRdb reprocessed the 5' RACE reads with MiXCR, giving one entry per CDR3 protein. The sample shows around 140,000 distinct CDR3 sequences, 20% to 25% of them seen only once. Source material: PBMCs or a T cell subset sorted from them (not recorded which). The clonotype was recovered from an adult woman who had mild COVID-19 (a few samples of this study predate the infection). Cell type and time point are not known.

The CDR3 loop reads CASSAPDREGYGYTF. The CDR3 region has the DNA TGTGCCAGTAGTGCTCCCGACAGGGAGGGGTATGGCTACACCTTC. The chain recombines TRBV19 with TRBJ1-2, with 7 bases matching TRBD1. Germline V lookup: CDR1 LNHDA, CDR2 SQIVND (reference sequence). This CDR3 region has 15 residues. Unmatched junction bases numbered 11, after V lost 5 bases and J lost 5 bases.